Shown below are 19 T cell receptor beta chains from a single sample sequenced in a study of blood T cell repertoires in COVID-19. Repertoires were generated with immunoSEQ multiplex PCR, while TCRdb's copy carries only in-frame clones and drops some. The sample carries fewer than 250,000 clones, 88% recorded once. Input material: peripheral blood. The receptors stem from a human donor in a cohort sampled during active COVID-19.

The CDR3, as DNA: TGTGCCAGCAGGAGATCAGGGACAGGACAAGCTTTCTTT. Encoded protein: CASRRSGTGQAFF. J is TRBJ1-1 and V is TRBV2; 8 positions agree with TRBD1. The CDR3 contains 13 residues. V trimming: 6 bases; J trimming: 9 bases; junction bases outside the gene matches: 9. The V gene's germline CDR1 is SNHLY and CDR2 FYNNEI.

The CDR3 here is CASTGQGGLQPQHF. The CDR3 region has the DNA TGTGCCAGCACGGGACAGGGTGGGTTGCAGCCCCAGCATTTT. V usage is TRBV19 and J usage is TRBJ1-5, with 9 bases matching TRBD1. The length of the CDR3 is 14 residues. J lost 7 bases, V lost 9 bases, and 10 bases had no gene match. The V gene's germline CDR1 is LNHDA and CDR2 SQIVND (reference sequence).

Here the CDR3 DNA reads TGTGCCAGCAGTTCACGGAGGGCTTACTATGGCTACACCTTC. Its translation: CASSSRRAYYGYTF. The chain couples TRBV6-2 or TRBV6-3 to TRBJ1-2; no firm D call. Germline assignment: CDR1 MNHEY and CDR2 SVGEGT. Trimming shortened V by 4 bases and J by 3 bases, and 12 bases separated the two germline ends. The CDR3 totals 14 residues.

V is TRBV7-2 and J is TRBJ2-6, with unresolved D. CDR3 length equals 16 residues. V gave up 1 base and J gave up 0 bases, with 7 bases separating them. CDR1 SGHTA and CDR2 FQGNSA come from the germline V gene. The CDR3 sequence: CASSLVALSGANVLTF. The CDR3 DNA follows: TGTGCCAGCAGCTTAGTTGCGCTCTCTGGGGCCAACGTCCTGACTTTC.

The chain couples TRBV9 to TRBJ1-1; D unclear. Between the trimmed V and J ends, which lost 0 bases and 1 base, there was a span of 10 bases. The CDR3 has 15 amino acids. Germline assignment: CDR1 SGDLS and CDR2 YYNGEE. This chain's CDR3 is CASSVDGQPNTEAFF. For the CDR3, the DNA is TGTGCCAGCAGCGTAGATGGGCAGCCGAACACTGAAGCTTTCTTT.

The chain couples TRBV19 to TRBJ1-2; 12 bases agree with TRBD1. J was trimmed by 8 bases and V by 6 bases; bases with no gene match: 4. The CDR3 loop spans 13 amino acids. CDR1 and CDR2 from the germline V gene are LNHDA and SQIVND (reference sequence). CDR3 nucleotide sequence: TGTGCCAGTAGCGGGACAGGGGGCAGCGGCTACACCTTC. Protein sequence: CASSGTGGSGYTF.

The chain carries TRBV21-1 and TRBJ2-7; TRBD1 is the table's D call, not checked against the DNA. TRBV21-1 is termed a pseudogene. The CDR3 spans 14 residues. This CDR3 reads CASSNGTGSYEQYF. CDR3 DNA sequence: TGTGCCAGCAGCAATGGGACAGGGTCCTACGAGCAGTACTTC.

This sequence joins TRBV29-1 and TRBJ2-7; 10 positions match TRBD2. This CDR3 is 15 amino acids long. V trimming: 0 bases; J trimming: 2 bases; junction bases outside the gene matches: 4. Germline values: CDR1 SQVTM, CDR2 ANQGSEA. The CDR3 coding sequence is TGCAGCGTTGAAGAGGCTAGCGGGGGTCCCTACGAGCAGTACTTC. This codes for CSVEEASGGPYEQYF.

The J gene is TRBJ2-5, the V gene TRBV6-2 or TRBV6-3; possibly TRBD2 for D (6 bases). This CDR3 is 14 amino acids long. Between the trimmed V and J ends, which lost 4 bases and 2 bases, there was a span of 11 bases. CDR1 and CDR2 from the germline V gene are MNHEY and SVGEGT. The CDR3 loop is CASSFFSGQETQYF. CDR3 DNA: TGTGCCAGCAGTTTTTTTAGCGGTCAAGAGACCCAGTACTTC.

The chain couples TRBV4-3 to TRBJ2-2, with TRBD2 matching over 9 bases. Germline assignment: CDR1 LGHNA and CDR2 YSLEER. The CDR3 length is 17 residues. J lost 2 bases, V lost 5 bases, and 9 bases had no gene match. The CDR3 is CASSKGGGRANTGELFF. CDR3 nucleotides: TGCGCCAGCAGCAAGGGGGGCGGGAGGGCAAACACCGGGGAGCTGTTTTTT.

The chain recombines TRBV5-1 with TRBJ2-3; tentative D call: TRBD2 (6 bases). V was clipped by 0 bases and J by 2 bases, with 13 bases between them. Germline V CDR1 and CDR2: SGHRS, YFSETQ. The CDR3 length is 16 residues. CDR3 amino acids: CASSLVSGLFTDTQYF. For the CDR3, the DNA is TGCGCCAGCAGCTTGGTTAGCGGACTTTTCACAGATACGCAGTATTTT.

The chain uses TRBV5-6 and TRBJ1-2; D is ambiguous. Trimming pared 1 base from V and 4 bases from J, leaving 11 bases between. This CDR3 is 14 amino acids long. In germline, CDR1 is SGHDT, CDR2 YYEEEE. The CDR3 region has the DNA TGTGCCAGCAGCTTGCGGGGTTTGGGCTATGGCTACACCTTC. Translated: CASSLRGLGYGYTF.

For this clone: The same CDR3 also results from other DNA sequences found in this sample. The chain recombines TRBV27 with TRBJ1-1, with 9 bases matching TRBD1. The V gene end was trimmed by 5 bases and the J gene end by 2 bases; junction bases not matched to a gene: 3. There are 14 residues in the CDR3. CDR1 and CDR2 from the germline V gene are MNHEY and SMNVEV (reference sequence). CDR3 in amino acids: CASSRDRANTEAFF. The DNA of the CDR3 is TGTGCCAGCAGTAGGGACAGGGCAAACACTGAAGCTTTCTTT.

J is TRBJ2-2 and V is TRBV19, with 8 bases aligning to TRBD2. This CDR3 has 17 residues. CDR1 and CDR2 from the germline V gene are LNHDA and SQIVND (reference sequence). After removal of 1 base from V and 8 bases from J, the junction contained 12 bases not matched to a gene. The CDR3 loop is CASSIGPGTSLPGELFF. CDR3 sequence (DNA): TGTGCCAGTAGTATAGGCCCCGGGACTAGTCTACCGGGGGAGCTGTTTTTT.

The rearrangement joins TRBV11-2 to TRBJ1-3; TRBD1 agrees at 7 bases. Germline V CDR1 and CDR2: SGHAT, FQNNGV. The CDR3 runs to 16 residues. V was clipped by 6 bases and J by 5 bases; unmatched bases: 13. This chain's CDR3 is CASSSGGQAGRNTIYF. The DNA of the CDR3 is TGTGCCAGCAGTTCAGGAGGACAGGCCGGTAGAAACACCATATATTTT.

This clone was detected a few times. The chain has TRBV7-8 and TRBJ2-7; 8 nucleotides match TRBD2. The germline V gene encodes CDR1 SGHVS and CDR2 FQNEAQ. The CDR3 is 15 amino acids. Trimming cost V 5 bases and J 6 bases; bases outside gene matches: 12. This CDR3 reads CASSTRTSSDSEQYF. DNA of the CDR3: TGTGCCAGCAGCACAAGGACTAGCTCGGACTCCGAGCAGTACTTC.

This chain links TRBV12-3 or TRBV12-4 with TRBJ1-1, with 7 positions matching TRBD1. The CDR3 runs 12 residues. V lost 6 bases and J lost 3; bases outside the gene matches: 1. The chain's CDR3 is CASRTGYTEAFF. CDR3 in DNA: TGTGCCAGCAGGACAGGGTACACTGAAGCTTTCTTT.

The chain has TRBV9 and TRBJ2-3; TRBD2 agrees at 11 bases. Germline CDR1 is SGDLS and CDR2 is YYNGEE. J gave up 0 bases and V 3 bases, and 3 bases lay outside the gene matches. There are 16 residues in the CDR3. CDR3: CASSGRLAGSTDTQYF. CDR3 nucleotides: TGTGCCAGCAGCGGGAGACTAGCGGGGAGCACAGATACGCAGTATTTT. Full variable domain (missing parts from reference TRBV9 and TRBJ2-3): DSGVTQTPKHLITATGQRVTLRCSPRSGDLSVYWYQQSLDQGLQFLIQYYNGEERAKGNILERFSAQQFPDLHSELNLSSLELGDSALYFCASSGRLAGSTDTQYFGPGTRLTVL.

The chain is built from TRBV5-4 and TRBJ1-1; no clear D. The V end lost 4 bases, the J end lost 5 bases, and 21 bases lay between the germline ends. This CDR3 contains 16 residues. From germline, CDR1 is SGHNT and CDR2 YYREEE (reference sequence). In DNA, the CDR3 is TGTGCCAGCAGCCCCGGATCGCCCGGGATCCCGACTGAAGCTTTCTTT. Translation: CASSPGSPGIPTEAFF.